This is a list of T cell receptor beta chains from one sample in a study of shared clonotypes between healthy human individuals. TCRdb keeps only in-frame clones here, not all; method: immunoSEQ multiplex PCR. The sample holds some 2,400,000 clones, approximately 94% seen once. Material: naive CD4+ T cells sorted from blood. The receptors derive from a young man in good health. Both conserved end residues are part of each CDR3. D genes are given only for firm matches. Only some rows state a clone size, as once, few, many or a class for expanded clones.

-	TRBV5-1	-	TRBJ2-5	TGCGCCAGCAGCTTGGATTGGACACCAGAGACCCAGTACTTC	CASSLDWTPETQYF
-	TRBV7-2	once	TRBJ1-4	TGTGCCAGCAGCTTAGCTTCCGGGAGTGGCGAAAAACTGTTTTTT	CASSLASGSGEKLFF
-	TRBV27	-	TRBJ1-5	TGTGCCAGCAGTTTTGCAGGCCTAAATCAGCCCCAGCATTTT	CASSFAGLNQPQHF
-	TRBV6-6	-	TRBJ1-2	TGTGCCAGCAGTTACGACGGTAATGATGGCTACACCTTC	CASSYDGNDGYTF
TRBD1	TRBV19	-	TRBJ2-2	TGTGCCAGTAGTATAGTGACAGGGGGGGAGCTGTTTTTT	CASSIVTGGELFF
-	TRBV18	-	TRBJ2-4	TGTGCCAGCTCACCACCGAAAAGGAGGCAGGGTGAGGAAAACATTCAGTACTTC	CASSPPKRRQGEENIQYF
-	TRBV5-1	-	TRBJ2-5	TGCGCCAGCAGCCTGGTGGGGAATCAAGAGACCCAGTACTTC	CASSLVGNQETQYF
-	TRBV4-1	-	TRBJ1-1	TGCGCCAGCAGCCAAGATCCCGACAACGCTATGAACACTGAAGCTTTCTTT	CASSQDPDNAMNTEAFF
-	TRBV4-3	-	TRBJ1-1	TGCGCCAGCAGCCAAGATAGAGGCCCAACTACTGAAGCTTTCTTT	CASSQDRGPTTEAFF
-	TRBV9	-	TRBJ2-7	TGTGCCAGCAGCCGGGGGACATCCATCTACGAGCAGTACTTC	CASSRGTSIYEQYF
-	TRBV30	-	TRBJ2-5	TGTGCCTGGAGTAGACTTCCGGATCAAGAGACCCAGTACTTC	CAWSRLPDQETQYF
-	TRBV6-1	-	TRBJ2-7	TGTGCCAGCAGGCTTGGACAAAACTCCTACGAGCAGTACTTC	CASRLGQNSYEQYF
-	TRBV6-4	-	TRBJ1-4	TGTGCCAGAGCGGTCCAGGATTATAATGAAAAACTGTTTTTT	CARAVQDYNEKLFF
-	TRBV20-1	few	TRBJ2-1	TGCAGTGCTTTATACAATGAGCAGTTCTTC	CSALYNEQFF
-	TRBV30	-	TRBJ1-2	TGTGCCTGGAGTGTCTTGAGAAACTATGGCTACACCTTC	CAWSVLRNYGYTF
-	TRBV18	-	TRBJ2-5	TGTGCCAGCTCGCCCATTGGAGGGACAGAAGAGACCCAGTACTTC	CASSPIGGTEETQYF
-	TRBV21-1	-	TRBJ2-5	TGTGCCAGCCCCAGGCCCCACCTTCGAGAGACCCAGTACTTC	CASPRPHLRETQYF
TRBD1	TRBV11-2	-	TRBJ2-1	TGTGCCAGCAGCTCCACACAGGGGAGCTCGTACAATGAGCAGTTCTTC	CASSSTQGSSYNEQFF
-	TRBV5-1	-	TRBJ1-2	TGCGCCAGCAGCTTGGACCCGAATCAACATGGCTACACCTTC	CASSLDPNQHGYTF
-	TRBV18	once	TRBJ2-3	TGTGCCAGCTCAAATAGCTCCTATAGCACAGATACGCAGTATTTT	CASSNSSYSTDTQYF
-	TRBV7-2	-	TRBJ1-5	TGTGCCAGCAGCTTACAAGGACAGACGAATCAGCCCCAGCATTTT	CASSLQGQTNQPQHF
-	TRBV5-6	-	TRBJ2-6	TGTGCCAGCAGCCTCACCTGGGCCCCCTCGTTTGAGGGGGCCAACGTCCTGACTTTC	CASSLTWAPSFEGANVLTF
-	TRBV5-4	-	TRBJ2-7	TGTGCCAGCAGCTCCGCGGGGGCAGGGGGCGACGAGCAGTACTTC	CASSSAGAGGDEQYF
TRBD1	TRBV30	-	TRBJ2-4	TGTGCCTGGGGGACAGGGGAGGCCAAAAACATTCAGTACTTC	CAWGTGEAKNIQYF
-	TRBV11-2	-	TRBJ2-7	TGTGCCAGCAGCTTATTTCGGGGGTCCTACGAGCAGTACTTC	CASSLFRGSYEQYF
-	TRBV21-1	-	TRBJ2-7	TGTGCCAGCAGCAAAATAAATTCTTGTGCTAGCGGGGCCTACGAGCAGTACTTC	CASSKINSCASGAYEQYF
-	TRBV7-3	-	TRBJ1-5	TGTGCCAGCAGCTTAAGGGCCGGGGAGCCCCAGCATTTT	CASSLRAGEPQHF
TRBD1	TRBV6-5	-	TRBJ1-6	TGTGCCAGCAGTTTCATGGGACAGTTGGTTAATTCACCCCTCCACTTT	CASSFMGQLVNSPLHF
TRBD1	TRBV30	-	TRBJ1-5	TGTGCCTGGAGTTCTTCAAGGACAGGGGGGGATCAGCCCCAGCATTTT	CAWSSSRTGGDQPQHF
-	TRBV9	once	TRBJ1-4	TGTGCCAGCAGCCCGGTCGACGGGGGACGGGAAAAACTGTTTTTT	CASSPVDGGREKLFF
-	TRBV15	-	TRBJ2-7	TGTGCCACCGACAGCTCCTACGAGCAGTACTTC	CATDSSYEQYF
TRBD1	TRBV19	-	TRBJ2-7	TGTGCCAGTAGCGACGCCGGGACAGGAGTCACCTACGAGCAGTACTTC	CASSDAGTGVTYEQYF
-	TRBV10-3	-	TRBJ2-5	TGTGCCATCAGGGGCGGAGTGCGAGAGACCCAGTACTTC	CAIRGGVRETQYF
TRBD1	TRBV18	few	TRBJ2-7	TGTGCCAGCTCACCTCCGGGACAGGGAGGCCACGAGCAGTACTTC	CASSPPGQGGHEQYF
-	TRBV6-5	-	TRBJ2-6	TGTGCCAGCAGGAGGGGAACTGGGGCCAACGTCCTGACTTTC	CASRRGTGANVLTF
TRBD2	TRBV27	-	TRBJ2-7	TGTGCCAGCAGTCCCACCCTAGCGGGGGAGGGGATGCAGTACTTC	CASSPTLAGEGMQYF
-	TRBV6-1	-	TRBJ1-2	TGTGCCAGCAGTGAGACGGGACACTTCAACTATGGCTACACCTTC	CASSETGHFNYGYTF
-	TRBV10-2	-	TRBJ2-5	TGCGCCAGCAGTGCTAAAGAGACCCAGTACTTC	CASSAKETQYF
TRBD2	TRBV12-5	-	TRBJ2-1	TGTGCTAGTGGTGTCCCGGGACTAGCGCCCTACAATGAGCAGTTCTTC	CASGVPGLAPYNEQFF
TRBD2	TRBV29-1	-	TRBJ2-7	TGCAGCGCGGGGACTAGCGCCTACGAGCAGTACTTC	CSAGTSAYEQYF
TRBD2	TRBV5-1	-	TRBJ2-4	TGCGCCAGCAGCTTGGGTAGCGGGGCTGCCAAAAACATTCAGTACTTC	CASSLGSGAAKNIQYF
-	TRBV11-2	-	TRBJ1-4	TGTGCCAGCGGGAGGGGTATTAATGAAAAACTGTTTTTT	CASGRGINEKLFF
-	TRBV6-6	once	TRBJ1-5	TGTGCCAGCAGAGACGCAGGGGTGGCCCAGCCCCAGCATTTT	CASRDAGVAQPQHF
-	TRBV18	-	TRBJ2-3	TGTGCCAGCTCACCAAACCTCGGGGATACGCAGTATTTT	CASSPNLGDTQYF
-	TRBV6-1	-	TRBJ2-7	TGTGCCAGCGCTAGAGAAAGCTCCTACGAGCAGTACTTC	CASARESSYEQYF
-	TRBV11-2	-	TRBJ2-2	TGTGCCAGCAGCTTACGCGGGACGATTTCTGGCGGGGAGCTGTTTTTT	CASSLRGTISGGELFF
TRBD1	TRBV7-9	-	TRBJ2-2	TGTGCCAGCAGCTTAGAGAGACAGGGGGGTTACCCCGGGGAGCTGTTTTTT	CASSLERQGGYPGELFF
-	TRBV28	-	TRBJ1-1	TGTGCCAGCAGTTTCTGGAACACTGAAGCTTTCTTT	CASSFWNTEAFF
-	TRBV28	once	TRBJ1-1	TGTGCCAGCAGTTTAACGAACACTGAAGCTTTCTTT	CASSLTNTEAFF
-	TRBV30	-	TRBJ2-7	TGTGCCTGGAGTGTACAGCCCTACGAGCAGTACTTC	CAWSVQPYEQYF
-	TRBV11-2	-	TRBJ1-1	TGTGCCAGCAGCTTACATAACACTGAAGCTTTCTTT	CASSLHNTEAFF
-	TRBV6-5	-	TRBJ1-2	TGTGCCACCTCGAGACGAGCTAACTATGGCTACACCTTC	CATSRRANYGYTF